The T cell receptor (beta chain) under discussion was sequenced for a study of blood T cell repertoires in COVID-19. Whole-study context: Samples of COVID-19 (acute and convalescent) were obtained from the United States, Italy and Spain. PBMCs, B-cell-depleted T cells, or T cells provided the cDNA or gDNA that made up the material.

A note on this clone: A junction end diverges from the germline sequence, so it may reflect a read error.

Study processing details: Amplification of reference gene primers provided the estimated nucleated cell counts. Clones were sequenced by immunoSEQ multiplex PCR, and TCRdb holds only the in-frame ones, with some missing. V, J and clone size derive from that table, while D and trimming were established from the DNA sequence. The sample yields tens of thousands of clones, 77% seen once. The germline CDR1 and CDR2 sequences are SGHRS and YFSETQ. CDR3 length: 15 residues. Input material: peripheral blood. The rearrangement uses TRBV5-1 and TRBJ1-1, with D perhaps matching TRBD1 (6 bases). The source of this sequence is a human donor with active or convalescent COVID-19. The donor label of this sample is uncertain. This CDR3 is CASSLPGTRNAEAFF. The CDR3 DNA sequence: TGCGCCAGCAGCTTACCCGGGACACGGAACGCTGAAGCTTTCTTT.